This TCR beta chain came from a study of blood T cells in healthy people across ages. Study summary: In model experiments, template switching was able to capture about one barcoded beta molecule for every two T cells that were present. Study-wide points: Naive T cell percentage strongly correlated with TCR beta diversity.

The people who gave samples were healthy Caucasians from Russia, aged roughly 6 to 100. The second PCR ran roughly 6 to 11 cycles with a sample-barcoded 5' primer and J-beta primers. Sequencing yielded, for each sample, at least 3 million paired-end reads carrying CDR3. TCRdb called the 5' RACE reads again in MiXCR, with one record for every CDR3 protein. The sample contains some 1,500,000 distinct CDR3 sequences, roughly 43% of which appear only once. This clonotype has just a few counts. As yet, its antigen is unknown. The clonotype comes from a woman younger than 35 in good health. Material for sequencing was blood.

The CDR3: CSATRKSPYNEQFF. The CDR3, as DNA: TGCAGTGCTACCCGTAAATCCCCCTACAATGAGCAGTTCTTC. The V call is TRBV20-1, the J call TRBJ2-1; no clear D. Germline CDR1 is DFQATT and CDR2 is SNEGSKA (reference sequence). This CDR3 comprises 14 residues. Trimming removed 4 bases from V and 2 bases from J, with 12 bases in between.